This T cell receptor (beta chain) was captured by sequencing in a study of cytomegalovirus exposure and HLA in healthy donors. Primers included in the PCR were 60 Vbeta and 13 Jbeta primers. The data were produced by immunoSEQ multiplex PCR, yet TCRdb's version contains in-frame clones alone and is incomplete. The table lists 80,000 to 130,000 clones, approximately 77% of them singletons. Germline CDR1 reads SGDLS; CDR2 reads YYNGEE. Trimming cost V 1 base and J 0 bases; bases outside gene matches: 9. The CDR3 sequence is 18 residues long. This chain joins TRBV9 and TRBJ1-3, with TRBD1 matching over 8 bases. Sample: PBMCs. This TCR was recovered from a male donor in good health and CMV-seropositive. The CDR3 nucleotides are TGTGCCAGCAGCGTATCTCCCCGGGACAGGAGCTCTGGAAACACCATATATTTT. Protein: CASSVSPRDRSSGNTIYF.